The 9 T cell receptor beta chains below come from one sample, sequenced in a study of T-cell reconstitution after alpha-beta-depleted transplantation in children. Molecular barcoding with unique molecular identifiers was used for the TCRbeta library. TCRdb processed the PCR reads anew with MiXCR; each CDR3 protein has one entry. The table records around 530,000 distinct CDR3 sequences, about 31% of them present only once. Sequencing was performed on PBMCs from the stem cell graft donor, taken from the stem cell graft. All receptors derive from a human donor who donated a stem cell graft to a child with aplastic anemia.

The chain couples TRBV20-1 to TRBJ1-5, with 9 bases aligning to TRBD1. The CDR3 has 15 amino acids. J gave up 3 bases and V 6 bases, and 9 bases lay outside the gene matches. Germline V lookup: CDR1 DFQATT, CDR2 SNEGSKA (reference sequence). Here the CDR3 DNA reads TGCAGTGCCGTTCTCCGGGACAGGGCCAATCAGCCCCAGCATTTT. This codes for CSAVLRDRANQPQHF.

This chain connects TRBV27 to TRBJ1-1; the match to TRBD1 covers 7 bases. In germline, CDR1 is MNHEY, CDR2 SMNVEV (reference sequence). This CDR3 is 13 amino acids long. J lost 4 bases, V lost 6 bases, and 5 bases had no gene match. CDR3 bases: TGTGCCAGCAGATTACAGGGGCCCACTGAAGCTTTCTTT. This gives the protein CASRLQGPTEAFF.

There are a few counts of this clonotype. V usage is TRBV18 and J usage is TRBJ2-7, with a weak D call TRBD1 (5 bases). V gave up 4 bases and J gave up 7 bases, with 17 bases separating them. Germline V gene sequence: CDR1 KGHSH, CDR2 LQKENI. The CDR3 is 14 residues long. The CDR3 loop is CASSRTSGLWEQYF. CDR3 in DNA: TGTGCCAGCTCACGTACCTCAGGGTTGTGGGAGCAGTACTTC.

This clonotype was observed a handful of times. The J gene is TRBJ2-1, the V gene TRBV15; 7 bases align to TRBD1. The CDR3 extends over 15 amino acids. With V trimmed by 6 bases and J by 4 bases, 9 bases remained unmatched. Germline loops: CDR1 LNHNV, CDR2 YYDKDF (reference sequence). The CDR3 sequence is CATRPPGQTYNEQFF. The CDR3 DNA sequence: TGTGCCACCAGGCCCCCGGGACAGACGTACAATGAGCAGTTCTTC.

The chain links TRBV19 to TRBJ1-4; no clear D. Looked up from germline, CDR1 is LNHDA and CDR2 is SQIVND (reference sequence). Trimming removed 6 bases at V and 0 bases at J, with 8 bases between. This CDR3 has 14 amino acids. The CDR3: CASRSEATNEKLFF. The CDR3 nucleotides are TGTGCCAGTAGATCGGAGGCAACTAATGAAAAACTGTTTTTT.

This clonotype turned up a few times. One junction end does not reproduce the germline sequence, and a read error may be involved. This rearrangement joins TRBV5-1 to TRBJ2-1; 7 nucleotides agree with TRBD2. This CDR3 has 13 amino acids. Germline values: CDR1 SGHRS, CDR2 YFSETQ. The chain's CDR3 is CASSLGGDNEQFF. CDR3 bases: TGTGCCAGCAGTTTGGGGGGGGACAATGAGCAGTTCTTC. Full variable domain (remainder filled in from reference TRBV5-1 and TRBJ2-1): KAGVTQTPRYLIKTRGQQVTLSCSPISGHRSVSWYQQTPGQGLQFLFEYFSETQRNKGNFPGRFSGRQFSNSRSEMNVSTLELGDSALYLCASSLGGDNEQFFGPGTRLTVL.

The chain recombines TRBV4-1 with TRBJ2-1, with D possibly TRBD2 on 6 matching bases. The V end lost 0 bases, the J end lost 4 bases, and 13 bases lay between the germline ends. Germline values: CDR1 MGHRA, CDR2 YSYEKL. The length of the CDR3 is 16 residues. This chain's CDR3 is CASSQDKAGLYNEQFF. CDR3 DNA sequence: TGCGCCAGCAGCCAAGATAAAGCGGGCTTGTACAATGAGCAGTTCTTC.

The genes are TRBV4-2 and TRBJ2-1; D unclear. Germline V CDR1 and CDR2: LGHNA, YNFKEQ. CDR3 size: 13 residues. Trimming stripped 8 bases from V and 4 bases from J, with 12 bases between. The CDR3, as DNA: TGTGCCAGCTCGCCAGAAATATACAATGAGCAGTTCTTC. Amino acids: CASSPEIYNEQFF.

The gene calls are TRBV28 and TRBJ1-2; no definite D call. CDR3 size: 12 residues. Germline CDR1 reads MDHEN; CDR2 reads SYDVKM. V gave up 8 bases and J gave up 5 bases, with 12 bases separating them. The CDR3 coding sequence is TGTGCCAGCGAGGCCGTTAGTTATGGCTACACCTTC. It translates to CASEAVSYGYTF.